A selection of T cell receptor beta chains follows, all from one sample in a study of OX40 agonist ivuxolimab in advanced cancers. The table came from immunoSEQ multiplex PCR; TCRdb's copy has only in-frame clones and leaves some out. This sample has about 38,000 clones; approximately 82% occur once, and the top ten carry about 20%. Source: CD4+ or CD8+ T cells sorted from blood, taken in a trial of the OX40 agonist ivuxolimab. All receptors derive from an adult with an advanced solid tumor such as melanoma, head and neck, liver or kidney cancer. CDR3s include the opening cysteine and the closing phenylalanine or tryptophan. Fields, in order: CDR3 DNA, CDR3 protein, V gene, clone size, J gene, D gene. A D gene is named only where the DNA matches it firmly. Clone size is shown for a subset of rows, as once, few, many or a class of expanded clone.

CDR3 DNA: TGTGCCACCGTGAACCCAAAAGCCACAGATACGCAGTATTTT; CDR3 protein: CATVNPKATDTQYF; V gene: TRBV15; clone size: few; J gene: TRBJ2-3; D gene: .
CDR3 DNA: TGCGCCAGCAGCCAGAGGACAGGGGTTGCCTCCTACAATGAGCAGTTCTTC; CDR3 protein: CASSQRTGVASYNEQFF; V gene: TRBV4-1; clone size: .; J gene: TRBJ2-1; D gene: TRBD1
CDR3 DNA: TGTGCCAGCAGCTTGGGCCCTCGGCAGTTCTTC; CDR3 protein: CASSLGPRQFF; V gene: TRBV5-4; clone size: few; J gene: TRBJ2-1; D gene: .
CDR3 DNA: TGCGCCAGCAGCCCCAGAGGAGACAGGGAAGCTTTCTTT; CDR3 protein: CASSPRGDREAFF; V gene: TRBV5-1; clone size: .; J gene: TRBJ1-1; D gene: .
CDR3 DNA: TGCGCCAGCAGTCAGGGCTTGAACACTGAAGCTTTCTTT; CDR3 protein: CASSQGLNTEAFF; V gene: TRBV23-1; clone size: .; J gene: TRBJ1-1; D gene: .
CDR3 DNA: TGCGCCAGCAGCCAATTCCAGGGGGGAAATGAGCAGTTCTTC; CDR3 protein: CASSQFQGGNEQFF; V gene: TRBV4-3; clone size: .; J gene: TRBJ2-1; D gene: .
CDR3 DNA: TGTGCCAGTAGTATAGGGAGTGGACTCTATGGCTACACCTTC; CDR3 protein: CASSIGSGLYGYTF; V gene: TRBV19; clone size: .; J gene: TRBJ1-2; D gene: .
CDR3 DNA: TGTGCCAGCAGCTTAGCTACGTCCGGGGACCGCATCTACCAAGAGACCCAGTACTTC; CDR3 protein: CASSLATSGDRIYQETQYF; V gene: TRBV7-2; clone size: .; J gene: TRBJ2-5; D gene: .
CDR3 DNA: TGCGCCAGCAGCCAGAGTCGGACAGGGGGCTACGAGCAGTATTTC; CDR3 protein: CASSQSRTGGYEQYF; V gene: TRBV4-3; clone size: .; J gene: TRBJ2-7; D gene: TRBD1
CDR3 DNA: TGTGCCAGCAGCTTCGGGCTGATGAACACTGAAGCTTTCTTT; CDR3 protein: CASSFGLMNTEAFF; V gene: TRBV7-2; clone size: .; J gene: TRBJ1-1; D gene: .
CDR3 DNA: TGTGCCAGCAGCTTACAGACAGACGAGCAGTACTTC; CDR3 protein: CASSLQTDEQYF; V gene: TRBV11-2; clone size: .; J gene: TRBJ2-7; D gene: .
CDR3 DNA: TGCGCCAGCAGCCAAGATTATCGCGGCACCGGTGGCTACACCTTC; CDR3 protein: CASSQDYRGTGGYTF; V gene: TRBV4-3; clone size: few; J gene: TRBJ1-2; D gene: .
CDR3 DNA: TGTGCCAGCAGCTTGAGGGTCATAACCGAAAATCAGCCCCAGCATTTT; CDR3 protein: CASSLRVITENQPQHF; V gene: TRBV5-6; clone size: .; J gene: TRBJ1-5; D gene: .
CDR3 DNA: TGTGCCAGCAGCCAACCGGGACTAGCGGGCGCAGAGACCCAGTACTTC; CDR3 protein: CASSQPGLAGAETQYF; V gene: TRBV5-4; clone size: .; J gene: TRBJ2-5; D gene: TRBD2
CDR3 DNA: TGTGCCAGCAGTTACAAACGGGACTCCCTTAATGAAAAACTGTTTTTT; CDR3 protein: CASSYKRDSLNEKLFF; V gene: TRBV6-6; clone size: .; J gene: TRBJ1-4; D gene: .
CDR3 DNA: TGTGCCAGCAGCGGGGGGTCCCCCTATAATTCACCCCTCCACTTT; CDR3 protein: CASSGGSPYNSPLHF; V gene: TRBV5-6; clone size: .; J gene: TRBJ1-6; D gene: .
CDR3 DNA: TGTGCCACCAGCGCGGGAGGGGACTACGAGCAGTACTTC; CDR3 protein: CATSAGGDYEQYF; V gene: TRBV15; clone size: .; J gene: TRBJ2-7; D gene: TRBD2